This T cell receptor beta chain was retrieved from a study of blood T cell repertoires in COVID-19. The overall study: Samples of COVID-19 (acute and convalescent) were obtained from the United States, Italy and Spain. In each case, the material was cDNA or gDNA derived from T cells, B-cell-depleted T cells, or PBMCs.

Trimming pared 7 bases from V and 5 bases from J, leaving 14 bases between. Germline V gene data show CDR1 as MDHEN and CDR2 as SYDVKM. The length of the CDR3 is 13 residues. How the authors handled the data: Reference gene primer amplification gave nucleated cell count estimates. Sequenced by immunoSEQ multiplex PCR; TCRdb stores in-frame clones only, minus some. V and J calls plus clone size are reproduced from that table; the DNA served to infer D and trimming. Seen here are nearly 200,000 clones, around 80% observed once, and the top ten hold 20%. The chain uses TRBV28 and TRBJ2-5, with D unclear. The sample was peripheral blood. The sequence derives from a human donor in a cohort sampled during active COVID-19. The CDR3 DNA is TGTGCCAGCACACTTTCCGGCGGTGAGACCCAGTACTTC. Translating gives CASTLSGGETQYF.